These 23 T cell receptor beta chains share one sample of origin, sequenced in a study of blood T cell repertoires in COVID-19. Sequenced by immunoSEQ multiplex PCR; TCRdb stores in-frame clones only, minus some. The repertoire holds about 220,000 clones, with 82% as singletons. Sequencing was carried out using peripheral blood. The source is a woman aged 80 or over with COVID-19, enrolled during active disease.

The chain combines TRBV5-6 with TRBJ1-2; D call uncertain. V gave up 4 bases and J gave up 3 bases, with 7 bases separating them. Germline V gene lookup returns CDR1 SGHDT and CDR2 YYEEEE. CDR3 size: 12 residues. CDR3 DNA sequence: TGTGCCAGCAGCATAATTGACTATGGCTACACCTTC. This gives the protein CASSIIDYGYTF.

V usage is TRBV18 and J usage is TRBJ2-3; 7 bases fit TRBD1. The CDR3 runs to 16 residues. Per germline, CDR1 KGHSH and CDR2 LQKENI. After removal of 3 bases from V and 3 bases from J, the junction contained 9 bases not matched to a gene. This chain's CDR3 is CASSPSHRGATDTQYF. In nucleotides, the CDR3 is TGTGCCAGCTCACCCAGTCACAGGGGAGCGACAGATACGCAGTATTTT.

This clone was found once. This chain joins TRBV5-1 and TRBJ1-1, with D perhaps matching TRBD1 (6 bases). This CDR3 region has 14 residues. Germline V gene data show CDR1 as SGHRS and CDR2 as YFSETQ. Trimming took 4 bases from V and 1 from J, leaving 11 bases between them. CDR3 protein: CASSQPTGNTEAFF. The CDR3 bases are TGCGCCAGCAGCCAGCCGACAGGGAACACTGAAGCTTTCTTT.

V usage is TRBV5-1 and J usage is TRBJ2-3, with TRBD1 matching over 8 bases. V gave up 1 base and J gave up 0 bases; unmatched junction bases: 13. Per the germline V gene, CDR1 is SGHRS and CDR2 is YFSETQ. CDR3 length: 19 residues. This CDR3 is CASSLYGTGRSSSTDTQYF. DNA for the CDR3: TGCGCCAGCAGCTTGTACGGGACAGGCCGCTCCTCCAGCACAGATACGCAGTATTTT.

This chain links TRBV6-1 with TRBJ1-1, with D perhaps TRBD1 (6 bases). This CDR3 spans 16 amino acids. Trimming left V 0 bases short and J 1 base short, with 12 bases between. Germline V gives CDR1 MNHNS, CDR2 SASEGT. The CDR3 DNA sequence: TGTGCCAGCAGTGAAGCCCAGGGGTACGGGAACACTGAAGCTTTCTTT. Translation: CASSEAQGYGNTEAFF.

This chain links TRBV30 with TRBJ1-2; no clear D. Per germline, CDR1 GTSNPN and CDR2 SVGIG (reference sequence). Trimming cost V 0 bases and J 0 bases, with 8 bases left between them. CDR3 size: 14 residues. CDR3 nucleotides: TGTGCCTGGAGTGTTGGCAAGTCTAACTATGGCTACACCTTC. It encodes CAWSVGKSNYGYTF.

The J gene is TRBJ1-1, the V gene TRBV21-1; the DNA was not compared with TRBD1, the D call given in the table. TRBV21-1 is given as a pseudogene. CDR3 length equals 11 residues. This CDR3 reads CASSNSGGEVF. The CDR3 DNA follows: TGTGCCAGCAGCAATTCAGGGGGCGAAGTCTTT.

The V and J genes are TRBV7-9 and TRBJ1-4, with D possibly matching TRBD1 (5 bases). Germline CDR1 reads SEHNR; CDR2 reads FQNEAQ (reference sequence). This CDR3 spans 14 amino acids. V lost 5 bases and J 5 bases, leaving 12 bases between the germline ends. The CDR3 nucleotides are TGTGCCAGCAGCACCGGGGGGAGGAATGAAAAACTGTTTTTT. Translation: CASSTGGRNEKLFF.

The chain combines TRBV14 with TRBJ2-5; possibly TRBD2 for D (6 bases). Germline CDR1 and CDR2: SGHDN and FVKESK. V dropped 4 bases and J dropped 5 bases, with 26 bases sitting between them. The length of the CDR3 is 18 residues. CDR3 in amino acids: CASSLGPGVTWIRETQYF. In nucleotides, the CDR3 is TGTGCCAGCAGCCTCGGACCGGGGGTGACTTGGATTCGGGAGACCCAGTACTTC.

The chain combines TRBV5-1 with TRBJ2-7; TRBD1 matches 8 bases. Germline CDR1 is SGHRS and CDR2 is YFSETQ. The CDR3 contains 14 residues. The junction had 5 bases not matched to a gene; V was cut back by 4 bases and J by 2 bases. The CDR3 sequence is CASSTGTGPYEQYF. The CDR3 DNA sequence: TGCGCCAGCAGCACCGGGACAGGACCCTACGAGCAGTACTTC.

In DNA, the CDR3 is TGTGCCAGCAGTTTACTATCCCCCGGGGGCTACACCTTC. It codes for CASSLLSPGGYTF. The V gene is TRBV28, the J gene TRBJ1-2; D is unresolved. Trimming shortened V by 2 bases and J by 8 bases, and 12 bases separated the two germline ends. Germline CDR1 and CDR2: MDHEN and SYDVKM. This CDR3 has 13 amino acids.

This sequence joins TRBV24-1 and TRBJ2-1, with 7 positions matching TRBD2. The junction had 11 bases not matched to a gene; V was cut back by 6 bases and J by 7 bases. Germline V gives CDR1 KGHDR, CDR2 SFDVKD. This CDR3 has 15 residues. The CDR3 region is CATSSWGGMGNEQFF. Here the CDR3 DNA reads TGTGCCACCAGTTCCTGGGGGGGGATGGGGAATGAGCAGTTCTTC.

The V call is TRBV5-5, the J call TRBJ1-1, with 9 bases aligning to TRBD1. Trimming cost V 2 bases and J 0 bases; bases outside gene matches: 2. CDR1 and CDR2 from the germline V gene are SGHKS and YYEKEE (reference sequence). The CDR3 is 15 residues long. In DNA, the CDR3 is TGTGCCAGCAGCTTTCGGACAGGGGTGAACACTGAAGCTTTCTTT. Its protein product is CASSFRTGVNTEAFF.

The V gene is TRBV7-2, the J gene TRBJ1-5; D is unclear. This CDR3 comprises 16 residues. Germline loops: CDR1 SGHTA, CDR2 FQGNSA. V was cut by 5 bases and J by 3 bases, with 17 bases left in between. For the CDR3, the DNA is TGTGCCAGCAGCCAGGCGGGTGCCACTTTCAATCAGCCCCAGCATTTT. It yields the protein CASSQAGATFNQPQHF.

This chain connects TRBV10-2 to TRBJ1-5; the D is unclear. The CDR3 spans 14 residues. V lost 8 bases to trimming and J lost 3 bases, with 14 bases between them. CDR1 and CDR2 from the germline V gene are WSHSY and SAAADI. CDR3 sequence (DNA): TGCGCCAGCGGCGGGAGTTCGATCAATCAGCCCCAGCATTTT. Protein sequence: CASGGSSINQPQHF.

The chain is built from TRBV30 and TRBJ2-1; no definite D call. V dropped 8 bases and J dropped 7 bases, with 18 bases sitting between them. The length of the CDR3 is 13 residues. The germline V gene encodes CDR1 GTSNPN and CDR2 SVGIG (reference sequence). CDR3 nucleotides: TGTGCCCGATCACTCACTACCGCGAATGAGCAGTTCTTC. It encodes CARSLTTANEQFF.

The chain recombines TRBV7-8 with TRBJ2-5; 8 bases line up with TRBD1. From germline, CDR1 is SGHVS and CDR2 FQNEAQ. CDR3 length: 12 amino acids. Losses at the gene ends were 4 bases for V and 5 bases for J; bases not matched to a gene: 0. Written as DNA, the CDR3 is TGTGCCAGCAGCTGGGACAGGGAGACCCAGTACTTC. Amino acid sequence: CASSWDRETQYF. The variable domain in full, completed from reference TRBV7-8 and TRBJ2-5, reads GAGVSQSPRYKVAKRGQDVALRCDPISGHVSLFWYQQALGQGPEFLTYFQNEAQLDKSGLPSDRFFAERPEGSVSTLKIQRTQQEDSAVYLCASSWDRETQYFGPGTRLLVL.

The chain uses TRBV7-9 and TRBJ1-2; D may be TRBD1 (6 bases). This CDR3 is built from 14 residues. Germline V CDR1 and CDR2: SEHNR, FQNEAQ (reference sequence). Trimming took off 1 base at V and 6 bases at J, with 12 bases between the two ends. CDR3 DNA sequence: TGTGCCAGCAGCTTAGATCGGGGGGCGGATGGCTACACCTTC. Residues: CASSLDRGADGYTF.

In this sample, this clone turned up once. The chain recombines TRBV10-3 with TRBJ2-2, with TRBD2 matching over 13 bases. The CDR3 is 13 amino acids. V trimming: 8 bases; J trimming: 6 bases; junction bases outside the gene matches: 0. From germline, CDR1 is ENHRY and CDR2 SYGVKD. CDR3 protein: CAIGTSGAGELFF. In DNA form, the CDR3 reads TGTGCCATCGGGACTAGCGGGGCCGGGGAGCTGTTTTTT.

The rearrangement links TRBV11-2 to TRBJ1-6; no firm D call. V was clipped by 7 bases and J by 7 bases, with 14 bases between them. Looked up from germline, CDR1 is SGHAT and CDR2 is FQNNGV. This CDR3 comprises 14 residues. CDR3 region: CASNLGVGNSPLHF. The CDR3 DNA follows: TGTGCCAGCAACCTCGGGGTGGGCAATTCACCCCTCCACTTT.

The chain has TRBV6-5 and TRBJ2-2, with TRBD1 identical over 7 bases. CDR1 and CDR2 from the germline V gene are MNHEY and SVGAGI. Trimming took 6 bases from V and 7 from J; bases not matched to a gene: 8. The CDR3 spans 14 residues. CDR3: CASSSGQIGGELFF. CDR3 bases: TGTGCCAGCAGCTCGGGACAGATCGGCGGGGAGCTGTTTTTT.

The chain links TRBV2 to TRBJ1-2, with 8 bases identical to TRBD1. The CDR3 sequence is 13 residues long. The germline gives CDR1 SNHLY, CDR2 FYNNEI. V was clipped by 1 base and J by 5 bases; unmatched bases: 0. This CDR3 reads CASSEGTGYGYTF. CDR3 sequence (DNA): TGTGCCAGCAGTGAAGGGACAGGGTATGGCTACACCTTC.

The chain uses TRBV6-2 or TRBV6-3 and TRBJ1-6, with 7 positions matching TRBD1. The V segment lost 6 bases and the J segment 13 bases; nucleotides outside the gene matches: 9. From germline, CDR1 is MNHEY and CDR2 SVGEGT. The CDR3 covers 13 residues. The CDR3, as DNA: TGTGCCAGCAGCTCACGACAGGGCTCCCCCCTCCACTTT. This encodes CASSSRQGSPLHF.